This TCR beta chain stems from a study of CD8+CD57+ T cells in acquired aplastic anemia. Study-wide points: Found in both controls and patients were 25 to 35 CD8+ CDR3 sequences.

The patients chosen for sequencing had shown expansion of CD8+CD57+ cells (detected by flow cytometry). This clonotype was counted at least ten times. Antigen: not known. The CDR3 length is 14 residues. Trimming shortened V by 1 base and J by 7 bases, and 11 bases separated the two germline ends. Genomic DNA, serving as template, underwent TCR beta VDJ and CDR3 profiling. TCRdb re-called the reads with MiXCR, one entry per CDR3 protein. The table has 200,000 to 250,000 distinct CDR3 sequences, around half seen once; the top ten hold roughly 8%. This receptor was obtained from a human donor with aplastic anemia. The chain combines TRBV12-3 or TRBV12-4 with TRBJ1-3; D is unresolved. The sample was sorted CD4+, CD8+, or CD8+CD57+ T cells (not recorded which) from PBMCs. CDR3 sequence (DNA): TGTGCCAGCAGTTTAGTTGAGGGTGGGAACACCATATATTTT. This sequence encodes CASSLVEGGNTIYF.